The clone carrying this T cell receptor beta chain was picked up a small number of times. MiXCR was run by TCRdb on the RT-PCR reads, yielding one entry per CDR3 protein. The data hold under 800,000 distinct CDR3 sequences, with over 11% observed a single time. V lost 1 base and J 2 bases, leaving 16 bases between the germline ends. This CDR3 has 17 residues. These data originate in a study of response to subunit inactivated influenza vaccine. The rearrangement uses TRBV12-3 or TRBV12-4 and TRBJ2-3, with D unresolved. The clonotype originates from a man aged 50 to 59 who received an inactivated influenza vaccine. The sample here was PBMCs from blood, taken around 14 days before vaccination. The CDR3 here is CASSLGALLSLTDTQYF. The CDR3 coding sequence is TGTGCCAGCAGTTTAGGGGCACTCCTGTCCCTCACAGATACGCAGTATTTT.